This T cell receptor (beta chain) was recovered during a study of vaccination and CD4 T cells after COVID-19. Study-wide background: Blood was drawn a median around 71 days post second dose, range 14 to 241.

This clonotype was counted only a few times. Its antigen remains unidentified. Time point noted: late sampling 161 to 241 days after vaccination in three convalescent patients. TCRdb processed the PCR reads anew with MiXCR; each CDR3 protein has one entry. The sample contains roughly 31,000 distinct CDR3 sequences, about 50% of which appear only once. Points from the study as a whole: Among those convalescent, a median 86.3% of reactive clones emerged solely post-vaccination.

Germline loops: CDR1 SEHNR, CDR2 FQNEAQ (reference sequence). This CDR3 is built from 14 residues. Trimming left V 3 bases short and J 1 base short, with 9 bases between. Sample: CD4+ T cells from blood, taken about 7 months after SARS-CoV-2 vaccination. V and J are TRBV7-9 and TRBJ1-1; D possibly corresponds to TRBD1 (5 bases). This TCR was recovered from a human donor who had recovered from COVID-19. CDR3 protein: CASSFRGTNTEAFF. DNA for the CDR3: TGTGCCAGCAGCTTCCGGGGGACGAACACTGAAGCTTTCTTT.